A selection of T cell receptor beta chains follows, all from one sample in a study of T cell responses to AZD1222 COVID-19 vaccine. Assay used: immunoSEQ multiplex PCR; TCRdb lists only in-frame clones, some missing. The sample holds about 180,000 clones, 85% to 95% seen once. Sample: peripheral blood, taken 28 days after the second AZD1222 dose. These receptors all stem from an adult who received the AZD1222 COVID-19 vaccine. CDR3s include the opening cysteine and the closing phenylalanine or tryptophan. The order of the fields is V gene, J gene, D gene, clone size, CDR3 DNA, CDR3 protein. The D gene is left open where the match is weak. Size is omitted from some rows. Given values are once, few, many or a class for expanded clones.

V gene: TRBV7-9; J gene: TRBJ1-6; D gene: .; clone size: .; CDR3 DNA: TGTGCCAGCAGCTTAGAGACAGGAGGGAATTCACCCCTCCACTTT; CDR3 protein: CASSLETGGNSPLHF
V gene: TRBV4-1; J gene: TRBJ1-1; D gene: TRBD1; clone size: once; CDR3 DNA: TGCGCCAGCAGCCAAGAGGCTCAGGGGGTAAACACTGAAGCTTTCTTT; CDR3 protein: CASSQEAQGVNTEAFF
V gene: TRBV2; J gene: TRBJ1-1; D gene: .; clone size: .; CDR3 DNA: TGTGCCAGCAGTGAACTTTCGAGGGGAAGCACTGAAGCTTTCTTT; CDR3 protein: CASSELSRGSTEAFF
V gene: TRBV5-4; J gene: TRBJ1-6; D gene: .; clone size: .; CDR3 DNA: TGTGCCAGCAGCTCCCCATCAGGGGTTTTGAATAATTCACCCCTCCACTTT; CDR3 protein: CASSSPSGVLNNSPLHF
V gene: TRBV7-3; J gene: TRBJ1-6; D gene: .; clone size: .; CDR3 DNA: TGTGCCAGCAGCTTAAATGGGGGGCTTGATAATTCACCCCTCCACTTT; CDR3 protein: CASSLNGGLDNSPLHF
V gene: TRBV4-1; J gene: TRBJ2-1; D gene: TRBD2; clone size: .; CDR3 DNA: TGCGCCAGCGGCTGGGTTTCAAGGAAGCGGGAGGGACAAGGGGAGCAGTTCTTC; CDR3 protein: CASGWVSRKREGQGEQFF
V gene: TRBV29-1; J gene: TRBJ2-7; D gene: .; clone size: .; CDR3 DNA: TGCAGCGTTGAAATCATCTCCGGGATTGAGTACGAGCAGTACTTC; CDR3 protein: CSVEIISGIEYEQYF
V gene: TRBV4-1; J gene: TRBJ1-6; D gene: .; clone size: .; CDR3 DNA: TGCGCCAGCAGCCAAGATGCGACGAATTATAATTCACCCCTCCACTTT; CDR3 protein: CASSQDATNYNSPLHF
V gene: TRBV11-2; J gene: TRBJ2-2; D gene: TRBD1; clone size: .; CDR3 DNA: TGTGCCAGCAGCCCTTACACAGGGGCTACCGGGGAGCTGTTTTTT; CDR3 protein: CASSPYTGATGELFF
V gene: TRBV19; J gene: TRBJ1-1; D gene: .; clone size: .; CDR3 DNA: TGTGCCAGTAGTTCCCACTCGACAGTCTTGAACACTGAAGCTTTCTTT; CDR3 protein: CASSSHSTVLNTEAFF
V gene: TRBV7-9; J gene: TRBJ2-1; D gene: TRBD1; clone size: .; CDR3 DNA: TGTGCCAGCAGCGGTCGAGGGACAGGGAACAATGAGCAGTTCTTC; CDR3 protein: CASSGRGTGNNEQFF
V gene: TRBV20-1; J gene: TRBJ1-1; D gene: .; clone size: few; CDR3 DNA: TGCAGTGCTGGGCTAGGCGCTGAAGCTTTCTTT; CDR3 protein: CSAGLGAEAFF